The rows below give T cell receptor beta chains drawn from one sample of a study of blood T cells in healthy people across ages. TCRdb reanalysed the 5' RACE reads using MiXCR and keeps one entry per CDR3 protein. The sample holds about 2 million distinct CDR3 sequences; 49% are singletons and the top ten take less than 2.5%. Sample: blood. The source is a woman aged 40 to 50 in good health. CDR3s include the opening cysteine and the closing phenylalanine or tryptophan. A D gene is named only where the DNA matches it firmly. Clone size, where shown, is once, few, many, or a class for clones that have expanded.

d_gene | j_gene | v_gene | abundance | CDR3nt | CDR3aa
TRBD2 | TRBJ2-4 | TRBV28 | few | TGTGCCAGCAGTCCCCCGGCGGGGGGCCTAGACATTCAGTACTTC | CASSPPAGGLDIQYF
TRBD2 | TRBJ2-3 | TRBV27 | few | TGTGCCAGCAGTTTGGCTAGCGGGGTCGTATGGGGGCAGTATTTT | CASSLASGVVWGQYF
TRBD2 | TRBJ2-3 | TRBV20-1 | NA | TGCAGTGCTGCCGGGAGGACTAGCGGGGGACCTAGTACAGATACGCAGTATTTT | CSAAGRTSGGPSTDTQYF
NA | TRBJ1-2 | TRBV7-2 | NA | TGTGCCAGCAGCTTAGTGCCCAGGGACGACTATGGCTACACCTTC | CASSLVPRDDYGYTF
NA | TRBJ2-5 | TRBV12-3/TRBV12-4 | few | TGTGCCAGCACCAACTCCAGGGGGGTCCAGTACTTC | CASTNSRGVQYF
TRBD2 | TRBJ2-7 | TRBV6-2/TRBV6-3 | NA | TGTGCGATAGCGGGAAACTACAATGAGCAGTACTTC | CAIAGNYNEQYF
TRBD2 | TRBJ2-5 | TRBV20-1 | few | TGCAGTGCCTATCTGAGCGGGGGCACTGAGACCCAGTACTTC | CSAYLSGGTETQYF
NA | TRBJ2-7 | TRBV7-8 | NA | TGTGCCAGCAGCCTTCCAGTGGGGGAATCTCCCTACGAGCAGTACTTC | CASSLPVGESPYEQYF
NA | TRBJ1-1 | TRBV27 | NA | TGTGCCAGCAGTTTATGGTTAGACCCGGGCACTGAAGCTTTCTTT | CASSLWLDPGTEAFF
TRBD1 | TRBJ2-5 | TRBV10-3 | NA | TGTGCCATCAGCCTACATCAGGGGGTAAGGGAGACCCAGTACTTC | CAISLHQGVRETQYF
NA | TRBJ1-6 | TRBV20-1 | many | TGCAGTGCTAGGACAGCGGGTTCACCCCTCCACTTT | CSARTAGSPLHF
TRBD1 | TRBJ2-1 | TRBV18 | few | TGTGCCAGCTCATTAAGACAGGGCCACAATGAGCAGTTCTTC | CASSLRQGHNEQFF
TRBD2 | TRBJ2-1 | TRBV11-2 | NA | TGTGCCAGCAGCTTAGAGGCAGCGGGGGGGTTCAATGAGCAGTTCTTC | CASSLEAAGGFNEQFF
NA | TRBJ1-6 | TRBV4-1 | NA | TGCGCCAGCAGCCAAGAAGGCCAGGCCGCCAATTCACCCCTCCACTTT | CASSQEGQAANSPLHF
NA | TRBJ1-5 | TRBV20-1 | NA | TGCAGTGCTATGCAGAGGCCCAATCAGCCCCAGCATTTT | CSAMQRPNQPQHF
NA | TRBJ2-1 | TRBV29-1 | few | TGCAGCGTTGAAGGAAGAGACGGTGACAATGAGCAGTTCTTC | CSVEGRDGDNEQFF
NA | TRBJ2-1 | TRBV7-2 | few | TGTGCCAGCAGCTTCAACCGGGGGTCCGGTGAGCAGTTCTTC | CASSFNRGSGEQFF
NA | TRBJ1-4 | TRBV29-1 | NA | TGCAGCGTTGCAGCTACGGGGCTGTCTAATGAAAAACTGTTTTTT | CSVAATGLSNEKLFF
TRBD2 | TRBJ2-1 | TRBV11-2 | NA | TGTGCCAGCAGCTTCGGCGGGGGGGCCGACAATGAGCAGTTCTTC | CASSFGGGADNEQFF
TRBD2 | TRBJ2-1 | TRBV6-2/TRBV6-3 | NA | TGTGCCAGCAGTTACTCCGGGGGGGGGCCGGGGAATGAGCAGTTCTTC | CASSYSGGGPGNEQFF
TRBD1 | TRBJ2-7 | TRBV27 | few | TGTGCCAGCAGTTTAGACAGGGGGACGGAAGAGCAGTACTTC | CASSLDRGTEEQYF
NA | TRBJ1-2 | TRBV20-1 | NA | TGCAGTGCTCCGACCTATGGCTACACCTTC | CSAPTYGYTF
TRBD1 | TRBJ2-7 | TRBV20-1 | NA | TGCAGTGCTAACCCCAGGGGGCAGTGGACCTACGAGCAGTACTTC | CSANPRGQWTYEQYF
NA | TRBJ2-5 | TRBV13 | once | TGTGCCAGCAGCTTAGCAGGGGTGAACGGAGAGACCCAGTACTTC | CASSLAGVNGETQYF
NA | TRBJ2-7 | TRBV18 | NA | TGTGCCAGCTCGCGCGACGGCCCGACCGGCGAGCAGTACTTC | CASSRDGPTGEQYF
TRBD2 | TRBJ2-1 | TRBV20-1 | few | TGCAGTGCTAGAAATCTGGGGCTAGCGGGGGACAATGAGCAGTTCTTC | CSARNLGLAGDNEQFF
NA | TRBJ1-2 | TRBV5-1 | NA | TGCGCCAGCAGCTTTATGTCAGCCTATGGCTACACCTTC | CASSFMSAYGYTF
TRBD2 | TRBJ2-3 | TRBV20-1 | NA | TGCAGTGCCACCCCGGTGGCGGGGGTGAGCACAGATACGCAGTATTTT | CSATPVAGVSTDTQYF
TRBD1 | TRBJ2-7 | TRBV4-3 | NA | TGCGCCAGCAGCCAATACGGACAGGGCCCCTACGAGCAGTACTTC | CASSQYGQGPYEQYF
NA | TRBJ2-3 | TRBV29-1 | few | TGCAGCGTTGAAATCCGGCGGTTGAGCACAGATACGCAGTATTTT | CSVEIRRLSTDTQYF
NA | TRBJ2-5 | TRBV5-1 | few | TGCGCCAGCAGCTTGGCGACAGGATCATGGGTGGAGACCCAGTACTTC | CASSLATGSWVETQYF
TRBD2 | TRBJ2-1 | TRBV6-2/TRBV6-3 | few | TGTGCCAGCAGTCGGGGGACTAGATCGGGCGGTGAGCAGTTCTTC | CASSRGTRSGGEQFF
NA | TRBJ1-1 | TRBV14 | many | TGTGCCAGCAGCCCCGGACTGAACACTGAAGCTTTCTTT | CASSPGLNTEAFF